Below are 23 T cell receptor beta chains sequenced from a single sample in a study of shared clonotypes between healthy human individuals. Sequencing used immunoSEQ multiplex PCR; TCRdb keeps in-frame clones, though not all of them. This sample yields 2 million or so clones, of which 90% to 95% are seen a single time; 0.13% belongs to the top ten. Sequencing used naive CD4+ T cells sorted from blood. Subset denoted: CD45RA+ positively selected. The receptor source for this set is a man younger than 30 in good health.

The CDR3 coding sequence is TGTGCCAGCAGCTGGTCTAGCGGGAGCTTCAATGAGCAGTTCTTC. Translating it yields CASSWSSGSFNEQFF. The chain carries TRBV5-4 and TRBJ2-1, with 10 bases matching TRBD2. The J segment lost 6 bases and the V segment lost 3 bases, leaving 6 bases of the junction unmatched. CDR3 length: 15 residues. From germline, CDR1 is SGHNT and CDR2 YYREEE (reference sequence).

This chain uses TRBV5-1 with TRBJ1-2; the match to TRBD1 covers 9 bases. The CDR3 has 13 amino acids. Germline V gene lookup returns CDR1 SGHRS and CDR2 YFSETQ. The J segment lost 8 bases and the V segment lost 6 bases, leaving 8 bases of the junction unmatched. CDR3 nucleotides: TGCGCCAGCACCGGGACAGGGACGGGAGGCTACACCTTC. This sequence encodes CASTGTGTGGYTF. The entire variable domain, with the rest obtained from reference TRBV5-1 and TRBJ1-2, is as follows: KAGVTQTPRYLIKTRGQQVTLSCSPISGHRSVSWYQQTPGQGLQFLFEYFSETQRNKGNFPGRFSGRQFSNSRSEMNVSTLELGDSALYLCASTGTGTGGYTFGSGTRLTVV.

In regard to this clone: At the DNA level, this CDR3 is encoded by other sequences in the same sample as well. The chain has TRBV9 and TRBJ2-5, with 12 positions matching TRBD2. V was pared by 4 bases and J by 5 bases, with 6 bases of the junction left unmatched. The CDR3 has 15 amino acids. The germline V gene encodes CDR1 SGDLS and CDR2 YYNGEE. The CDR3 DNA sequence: TGTGCCAGCAGCCCTAGCGGGGGGGCGTGGGAGACCCAGTACTTC. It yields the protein CASSPSGGAWETQYF. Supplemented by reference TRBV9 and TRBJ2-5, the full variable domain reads DSGVTQTPKHLITATGQRVTLRCSPRSGDLSVYWYQQSLDQGLQFLIQYYNGEERAKGNILERFSAQQFPDLHSELNLSSLELGDSALYFCASSPSGGAWETQYFGPGTRLLVL.

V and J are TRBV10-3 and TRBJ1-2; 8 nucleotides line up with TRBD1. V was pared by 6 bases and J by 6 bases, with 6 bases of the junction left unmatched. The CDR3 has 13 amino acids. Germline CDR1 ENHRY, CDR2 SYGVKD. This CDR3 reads CAISAMTGDGYTF. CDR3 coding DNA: TGTGCCATCAGCGCCATGACAGGGGATGGCTACACCTTC.

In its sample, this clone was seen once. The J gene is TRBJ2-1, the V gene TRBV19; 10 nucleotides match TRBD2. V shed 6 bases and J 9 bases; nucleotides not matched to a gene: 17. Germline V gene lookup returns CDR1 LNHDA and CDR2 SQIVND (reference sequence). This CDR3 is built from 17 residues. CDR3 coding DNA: TGTGCCAGTAGCCCCCCTCACTCTAGCGGGAGAGGTACTGAGCAGTTCTTC. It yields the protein CASSPPHSSGRGTEQFF. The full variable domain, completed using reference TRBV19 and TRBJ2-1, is DGGITQSPKYLFRKEGQNVTLSCEQNLNHDAMYWYRQDPGQGLRLIYYSQIVNDFQKGDIAEGYSVSREKKESFPLTVTSAQKNPTAFYLCASSPPHSSGRGTEQFFGPGTRLTVL.

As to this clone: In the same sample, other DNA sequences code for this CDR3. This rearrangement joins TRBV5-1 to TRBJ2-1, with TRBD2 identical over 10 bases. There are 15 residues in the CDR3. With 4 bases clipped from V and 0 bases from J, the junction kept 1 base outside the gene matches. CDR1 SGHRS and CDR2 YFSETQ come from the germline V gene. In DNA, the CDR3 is TGCGCCAGCAGCCCTAGCGGGAGCTCCTACAATGAGCAGTTCTTC. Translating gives CASSPSGSSYNEQFF. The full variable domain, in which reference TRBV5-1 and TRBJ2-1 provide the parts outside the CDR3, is KAGVTQTPRYLIKTRGQQVTLSCSPISGHRSVSWYQQTPGQGLQFLFEYFSETQRNKGNFPGRFSGRQFSNSRSEMNVSTLELGDSALYLCASSPSGSSYNEQFFGPGTRLTVL.

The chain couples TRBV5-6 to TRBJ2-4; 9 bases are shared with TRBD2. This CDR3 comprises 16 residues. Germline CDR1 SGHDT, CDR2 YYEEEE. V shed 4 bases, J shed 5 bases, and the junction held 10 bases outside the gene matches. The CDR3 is CASSRGTGLAENIQYF. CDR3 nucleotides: TGTGCCAGCAGCCGGGGGACGGGACTAGCAGAAAACATTCAGTACTTC.

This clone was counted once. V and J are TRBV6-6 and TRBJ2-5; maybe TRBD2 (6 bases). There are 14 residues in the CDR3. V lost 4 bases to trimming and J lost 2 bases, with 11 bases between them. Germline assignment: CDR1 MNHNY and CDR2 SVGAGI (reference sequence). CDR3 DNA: TGTGCCAGCAGTTCTTCTGGAGGGCAAGAGACCCAGTACTTC. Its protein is CASSSSGGQETQYF.

CDR3 loop: CASSLAGGGTYEQYF. The CDR3 DNA follows: TGTGCCAGCAGCTTAGCCGGAGGGGGAACCTACGAGCAGTACTTC. This sequence joins TRBV11-2 and TRBJ2-7, with D perhaps given as TRBD1 or TRBD2 (6 bases each). Germline CDR1 is SGHAT and CDR2 is FQNNGV. The CDR3 extends over 15 amino acids. The V end lost 1 base, the J end lost 2 bases, and 12 bases lay between the germline ends.

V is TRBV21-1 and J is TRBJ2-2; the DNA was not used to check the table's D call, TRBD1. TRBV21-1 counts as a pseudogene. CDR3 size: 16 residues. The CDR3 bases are TGTGCCAGCAGCAGCTTTTGGACAGGGCTCACCGGGGAGCTGTTTTTT. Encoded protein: CASSSFWTGLTGELFF.

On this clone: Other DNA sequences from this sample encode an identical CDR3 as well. CDR3 region: CASSLEAGAYEQYF. The CDR3 region has the DNA TGCGCCAGCAGCTTGGAAGCGGGCGCTTACGAGCAGTACTTC. The chain uses TRBV5-1 and TRBJ2-7, with D possibly being TRBD2 (6 bases). From germline, CDR1 is SGHRS and CDR2 YFSETQ. V shed 0 bases and J shed 4 bases, with 11 bases lying between them. CDR3 length: 14 amino acids. The full variable domain, rest sourced from reference TRBV5-1 and TRBJ2-7, is KAGVTQTPRYLIKTRGQQVTLSCSPISGHRSVSWYQQTPGQGLQFLFEYFSETQRNKGNFPGRFSGRQFSNSRSEMNVSTLELGDSALYLCASSLEAGAYEQYFGPGTRLTVT.

CDR3 bases: TGTGCCTGGAGTGTAAGGGCAGGGGGTAGGCAGACCCAGTACTTC. It encodes CAWSVRAGGRQTQYF. The chain has TRBV30 and TRBJ2-5, with TRBD1 matching over 7 bases. Germline CDR1 reads GTSNPN; CDR2 reads SVGIG (reference sequence). Unmatched junction bases numbered 10, after V lost 0 bases and J lost 6 bases. CDR3 size: 15 residues. Full variable domain (remainder filled in from reference TRBV30 and TRBJ2-5): SQTIHQWPATLVQPVGSPLSLECTVEGTSNPNLYWYRQAAGRGLQLLFYSVGIGQISSEVPQNLSASRPQDRQFILSSKKLLLSDSGFYLCAWSVRAGGRQTQYFGPGTRLLVL.

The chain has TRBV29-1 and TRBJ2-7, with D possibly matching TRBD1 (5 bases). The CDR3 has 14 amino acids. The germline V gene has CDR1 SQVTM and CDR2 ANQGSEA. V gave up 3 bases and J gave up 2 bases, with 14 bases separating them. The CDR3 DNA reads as TGCAGCGTTGAGGAAGGCAGGGTCCCCTACGAGCAGTACTTC. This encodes CSVEEGRVPYEQYF.

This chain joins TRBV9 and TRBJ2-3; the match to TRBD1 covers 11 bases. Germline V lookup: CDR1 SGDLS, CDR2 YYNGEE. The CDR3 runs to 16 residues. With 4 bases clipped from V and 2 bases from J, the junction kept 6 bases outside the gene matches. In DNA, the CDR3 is TGTGCCAGCAGCCTCGGACAGGGGGCGAACACAGATACGCAGTATTTT. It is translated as CASSLGQGANTDTQYF.

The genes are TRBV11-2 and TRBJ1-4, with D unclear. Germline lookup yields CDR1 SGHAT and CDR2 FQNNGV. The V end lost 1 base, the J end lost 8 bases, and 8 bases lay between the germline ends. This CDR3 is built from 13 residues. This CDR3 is CASSLGVLEKLFF. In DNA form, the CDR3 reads TGTGCCAGCAGCTTAGGGGTCCTCGAAAAACTGTTTTTT.

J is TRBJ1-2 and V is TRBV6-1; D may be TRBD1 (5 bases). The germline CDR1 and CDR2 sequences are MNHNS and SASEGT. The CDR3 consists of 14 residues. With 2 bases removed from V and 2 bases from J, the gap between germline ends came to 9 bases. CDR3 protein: CASSELGANYGYTF. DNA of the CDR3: TGTGCCAGCAGTGAACTCGGGGCCAACTATGGCTACACCTTC.

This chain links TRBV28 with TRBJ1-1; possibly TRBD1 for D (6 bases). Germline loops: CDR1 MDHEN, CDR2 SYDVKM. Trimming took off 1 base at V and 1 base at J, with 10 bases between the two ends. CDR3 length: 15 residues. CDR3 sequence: CASSLFVTGNTEAFF. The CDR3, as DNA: TGTGCCAGCAGTTTATTCGTGACAGGGAACACTGAAGCTTTCTTT.

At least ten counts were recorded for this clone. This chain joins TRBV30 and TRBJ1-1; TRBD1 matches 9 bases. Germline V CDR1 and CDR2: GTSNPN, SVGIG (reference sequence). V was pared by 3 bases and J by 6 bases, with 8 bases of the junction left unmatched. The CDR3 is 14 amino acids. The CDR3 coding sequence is TGTGCCTGGAGGGGGGGACAGGGTAAGGCTGAAGCTTTCTTT. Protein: CAWRGGQGKAEAFF.

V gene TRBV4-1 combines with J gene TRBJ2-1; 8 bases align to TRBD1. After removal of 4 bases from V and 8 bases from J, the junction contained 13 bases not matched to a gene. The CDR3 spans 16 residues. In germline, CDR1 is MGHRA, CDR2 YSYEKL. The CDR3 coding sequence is TGCGCCAGCAGCCGAGAAATCAGGGGGCGCGCAGATGAGCAGTTCTTC. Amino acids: CASSREIRGRADEQFF.

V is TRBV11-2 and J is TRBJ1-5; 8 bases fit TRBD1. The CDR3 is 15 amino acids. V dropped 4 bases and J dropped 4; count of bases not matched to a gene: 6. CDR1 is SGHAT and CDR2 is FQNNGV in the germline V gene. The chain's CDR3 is CASSSGQVLNQPQHF. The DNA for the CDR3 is TGTGCCAGCAGCTCGGGACAGGTACTAAATCAGCCCCAGCATTTT.

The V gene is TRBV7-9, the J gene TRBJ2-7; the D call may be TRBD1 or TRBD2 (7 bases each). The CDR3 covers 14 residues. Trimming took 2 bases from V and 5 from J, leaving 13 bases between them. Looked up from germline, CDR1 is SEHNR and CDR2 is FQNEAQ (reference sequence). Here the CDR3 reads CASSLQGGHDEQYF. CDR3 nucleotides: TGTGCCAGCAGCTTACAGGGGGGGCACGACGAGCAGTACTTC.

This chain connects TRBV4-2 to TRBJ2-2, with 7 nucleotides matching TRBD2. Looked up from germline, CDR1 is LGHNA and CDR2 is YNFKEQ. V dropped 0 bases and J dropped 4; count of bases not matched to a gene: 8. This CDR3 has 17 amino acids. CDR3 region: CASSQDLLAASTGELFF. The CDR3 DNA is TGTGCCAGCAGCCAAGATCTGCTAGCGGCTAGCACCGGGGAGCTGTTTTTT.

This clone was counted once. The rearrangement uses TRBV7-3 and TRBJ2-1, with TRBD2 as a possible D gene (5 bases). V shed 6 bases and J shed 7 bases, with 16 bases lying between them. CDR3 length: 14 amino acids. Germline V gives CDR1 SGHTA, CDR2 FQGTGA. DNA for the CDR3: TGTGCCAGCAGGTTAGCAGGCGGGCCAAATGAGCAGTTCTTC. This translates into CASRLAGGPNEQFF.